This T cell receptor beta chain was observed in a study of control samples from healthy donors and cancer patients. The data were produced by immunoSEQ multiplex PCR, yet TCRdb's version contains in-frame clones alone and is incomplete. The sample has some 140,000 clones, roughly 90% seen once. Trimming removed 2 bases from V and 2 bases from J, with 19 bases in between. Germline assignment: CDR1 KGHSH and CDR2 LQKENI. The CDR3 is 17 amino acids. Sequencing was done on a sample of blood. This receptor was obtained from a man aged 25-45 years in good health. V and J are TRBV18 and TRBJ2-7; tentatively, D is TRBD1 (6 bases). The chain's CDR3 is CASSPERWGREAYEQYF. The CDR3 nucleotides read TGTGCCAGCTCACCAGAAAGATGGGGGCGCGAGGCCTACGAGCAGTACTTC.